A selection of T cell receptor beta chains follows, all from one sample in a study of T cells in Graves' hyperthyroidism and ophthalmopathy. TCRdb independently ran MiXCR on the multiplex PCR reads; one entry per CDR3 protein. The sample shows a few hundred thousand distinct CDR3 sequences, approximately 13% of them seen only once. The specimen sequenced was blood. Receptors were obtained from a woman in her 40s with Graves' ophthalmopathy. The conserved cysteine and the conserved F or W are not part of the CDR3 here. The order of the fields is clone size, V gene, J gene, CDR3 protein. Clone size is not always given. Where it is, it says once, few, many or a class for expanded clones.

size: once; V: TRBV20-1; J: TRBJ2-2; CDR3: SAFKSGGAGSGELF
size: many; V: TRBV2; J: TRBJ2-6; CDR3: ASSDLKGRLPGANVLT
size: many; V: TRBV29-1; J: TRBJ2-1; CDR3: SVLGVVGGRGVNEQF
size: many; V: TRBV3-1; J: TRBJ2-5; CDR3: ASSGLVGETQY
size: many; V: TRBV20-1; J: TRBJ2-3; CDR3: SAVQWNTDTQY
size: many; V: TRBV20-1; J: TRBJ2-5; CDR3: SAERQGRETQY
size: few; V: TRBV6-1; J: TRBJ1-2; CDR3: ASRPGGANYGYT
size: few; V: TRBV5-5; J: TRBJ1-4; CDR3: ASRDEDPPATNEKLF
size: few; V: TRBV5-1; J: TRBJ2-7; CDR3: ASSLWDRASYEQY
size: many; V: TRBV27; J: TRBJ2-7; CDR3: ASSFTGDLQY
size: many; V: TRBV11-3; J: TRBJ1-2; CDR3: ASSLFAQPTANYGYT
size: many; V: TRBV20-1; J: TRBJ1-1; CDR3: SASLWHLNTEAF
size: NA; V: TRBV29-1; J: TRBJ2-5; CDR3: STQTLDQETQY
size: many; V: TRBV7-9; J: TRBJ2-5; CDR3: ASSPILRKETQY
size: many; V: TRBV20-1; J: TRBJ2-1; CDR3: SASRGGEQF
size: NA; V: TRBV20-1; J: TRBJ2-3; CDR3: SARTLRTSGDMDTQY
size: many; V: TRBV29-1; J: TRBJ1-1; CDR3: SVKGQSNTEAF
size: NA; V: TRBV3-1; J: TRBJ1-4; CDR3: ASSQAQDIRPNEKLF
size: many; V: TRBV2; J: TRBJ1-2; CDR3: ASSQRQGLYGYT
size: few; V: TRBV10-3; J: TRBJ1-1; CDR3: AIRRRTGTGITEAF
size: few; V: TRBV14; J: TRBJ1-4; CDR3: ASSRDQGAGLEKLF
size: many; V: TRBV28; J: TRBJ1-6; CDR3: ASSLLSSPLH
size: many; V: TRBV11-2; J: TRBJ1-1; CDR3: ASSFGMDTEAF
size: NA; V: TRBV7-8; J: TRBJ1-2; CDR3: ASSLGRELGRSNYGYT
size: many; V: TRBV12-3/TRBV12-4; J: TRBJ1-1; CDR3: ASSNTNTEAF
size: NA; V: TRBV6-1; J: TRBJ1-5; CDR3: ASNTRVYSNQPQH
size: NA; V: TRBV27; J: TRBJ2-1; CDR3: ASSFYREQNEQF
size: NA; V: TRBV28; J: TRBJ2-1; CDR3: ASRPQGGTNEQF
size: many; V: TRBV12-3/TRBV12-4; J: TRBJ2-2; CDR3: ASSLRGRLTGELF
size: many; V: TRBV28; J: TRBJ2-3; CDR3: ASRDISTDTQY
size: NA; V: TRBV19; J: TRBJ2-2; CDR3: ASSIMGSSLPGELL
size: many; V: TRBV2; J: TRBJ2-1; CDR3: ASSVRREYNEQF
size: many; V: TRBV14; J: TRBJ2-1; CDR3: ASSQTGRDTWFYNEQF
size: NA; V: TRBV4-1; J: TRBJ1-1; CDR3: ASRHFDRGPEAF
size: NA; V: TRBV28; J: TRBJ2-7; CDR3: ASRLQGVFYEQY
size: many; V: TRBV7-2; J: TRBJ2-7; CDR3: ASSLRHNSYEQY
size: many; V: TRBV6-5; J: TRBJ1-1; CDR3: ASSYLPVGFEAF
size: many; V: TRBV19; J: TRBJ2-3; CDR3: ASSPNRGRTDTQY
size: NA; V: TRBV5-4; J: TRBJ1-1; CDR3: ASSLDGFVDTEAF
size: many; V: TRBV6-1; J: TRBJ1-4; CDR3: ASTTGAPNEKLF
size: many; V: TRBV6-9; J: TRBJ1-3; CDR3: ASSYSAASGNTIY